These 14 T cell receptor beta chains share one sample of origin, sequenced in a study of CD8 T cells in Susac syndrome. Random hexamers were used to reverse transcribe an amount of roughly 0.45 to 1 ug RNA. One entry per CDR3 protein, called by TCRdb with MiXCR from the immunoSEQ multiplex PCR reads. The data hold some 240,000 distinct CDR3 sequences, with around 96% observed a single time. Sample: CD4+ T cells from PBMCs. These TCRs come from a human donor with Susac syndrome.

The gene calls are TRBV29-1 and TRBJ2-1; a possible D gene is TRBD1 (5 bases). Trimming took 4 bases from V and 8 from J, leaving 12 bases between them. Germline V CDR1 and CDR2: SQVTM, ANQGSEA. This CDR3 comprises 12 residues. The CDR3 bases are TGCAGCGTTGGGTCAGGGTACCATGAGCAGTTCTTC. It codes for CSVGSGYHEQFF.

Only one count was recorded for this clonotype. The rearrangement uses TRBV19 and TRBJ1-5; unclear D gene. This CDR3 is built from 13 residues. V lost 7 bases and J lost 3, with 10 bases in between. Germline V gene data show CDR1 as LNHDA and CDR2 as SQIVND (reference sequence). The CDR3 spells CASNAGINQPQHF. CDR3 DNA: TGTGCCAGTAACGCAGGAATCAATCAGCCCCAGCATTTT. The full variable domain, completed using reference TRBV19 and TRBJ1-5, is DGGITQSPKYLFRKEGQNVTLSCEQNLNHDAMYWYRQDPGQGLRLIYYSQIVNDFQKGDIAEGYSVSREKKESFPLTVTSAQKNPTAFYLCASNAGINQPQHFGDGTRLSIL.

The CDR3 DNA follows: TGCAGTGCTTCCCTAGCGGGAGTGGCTGGCGGGGAGCTGTTTTTT. Translation: CSASLAGVAGGELFF. The chain couples TRBV20-1 to TRBJ2-2, with 10 nucleotides matching TRBD2. Germline assignment: CDR1 DFQATT and CDR2 SNEGSKA (reference sequence). The CDR3 runs 15 residues. Trimming at V came to 5 bases and at J to 7 bases, leaving 10 bases not matched to a gene.

This chain's CDR3 is CASSFDPGGLVGEQFF. The CDR3 DNA sequence: TGTGCCAGCAGTTTCGATCCGGGAGGGCTGGTGGGTGAGCAGTTCTTC. The V and J genes are TRBV12-3 or TRBV12-4 and TRBJ2-1; TRBD2 matches 8 bases. The J segment lost 9 bases and the V segment lost 3 bases, leaving 13 bases of the junction unmatched. The CDR3 contains 16 residues.

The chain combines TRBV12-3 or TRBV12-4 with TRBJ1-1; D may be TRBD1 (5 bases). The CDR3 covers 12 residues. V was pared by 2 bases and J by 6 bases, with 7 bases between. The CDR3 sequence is CASSLQGPEAFF. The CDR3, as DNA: TGTGCCAGCAGTTTACAGGGCCCTGAAGCTTTCTTT.

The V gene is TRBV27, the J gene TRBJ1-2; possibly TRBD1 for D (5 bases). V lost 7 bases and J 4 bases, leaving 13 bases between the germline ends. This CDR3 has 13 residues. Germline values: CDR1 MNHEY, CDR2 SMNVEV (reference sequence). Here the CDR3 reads CASKGAGPYGYTF. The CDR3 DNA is TGTGCCAGCAAAGGGGCCGGGCCCTATGGCTACACCTTC.

The CDR3 reads CAWSRSQAETQYF. The CDR3 nucleotides read TGTGCCTGGAGTCGTAGCCAGGCGGAGACCCAGTACTTC. V and J are TRBV30 and TRBJ2-5; D unclear. Trimming removed 2 bases from V and 5 bases from J, with 12 bases in between. CDR1 GTSNPN and CDR2 SVGIG come from the germline V gene (reference sequence). CDR3 length: 13 residues.

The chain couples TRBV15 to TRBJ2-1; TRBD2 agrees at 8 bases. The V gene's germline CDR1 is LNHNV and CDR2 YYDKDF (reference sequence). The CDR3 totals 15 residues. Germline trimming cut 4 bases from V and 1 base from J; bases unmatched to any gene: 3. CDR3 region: CATSMSGRSYNEQFF. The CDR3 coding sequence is TGTGCCACCAGCATGAGCGGGAGATCCTACAATGAGCAGTTCTTC.

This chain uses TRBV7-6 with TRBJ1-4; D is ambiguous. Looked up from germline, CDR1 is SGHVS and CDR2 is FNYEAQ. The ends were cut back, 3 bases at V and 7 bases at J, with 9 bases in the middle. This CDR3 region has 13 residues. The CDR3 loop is CASSLRKLEKLFF. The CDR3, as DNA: TGTGCCAGCAGCTTGCGAAAACTTGAAAAACTGTTTTTT. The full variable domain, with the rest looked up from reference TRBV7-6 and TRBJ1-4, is GAGVSQSPRYKVTKRGQDVALRCDPISGHVSLYWYRQALGQGPEFLTYFNYEAQQDKSGLPNDRFSAERPEGSISTLTIQRTEQRDSAMYRCASSLRKLEKLFFGSGTQLSVL.

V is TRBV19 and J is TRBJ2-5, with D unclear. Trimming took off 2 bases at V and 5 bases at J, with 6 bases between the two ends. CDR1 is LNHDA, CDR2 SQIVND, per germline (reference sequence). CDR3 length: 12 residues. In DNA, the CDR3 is TGTGCCAGTAGTATAAGAGCGGAGACCCAGTACTTC. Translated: CASSIRAETQYF.

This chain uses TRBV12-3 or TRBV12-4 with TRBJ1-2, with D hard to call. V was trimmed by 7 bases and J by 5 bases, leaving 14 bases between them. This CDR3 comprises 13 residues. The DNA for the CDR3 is TGTGCCAGCATCCACCGGGCCGCGTATGGCTACACCTTC. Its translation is CASIHRAAYGYTF.

CDR3 nucleotide sequence: TGTGCCAGCAGCCAAGATAAGCGGCAGGGACATTATGGCTACACCTTC. This codes for CASSQDKRQGHYGYTF. This chain joins TRBV4-2 and TRBJ1-2; D might be TRBD1 (6 bases). V dropped 0 bases and J dropped 5 bases, with 16 bases sitting between them. Per the germline V gene, CDR1 is LGHNA and CDR2 is YNFKEQ. CDR3 length: 16 residues.

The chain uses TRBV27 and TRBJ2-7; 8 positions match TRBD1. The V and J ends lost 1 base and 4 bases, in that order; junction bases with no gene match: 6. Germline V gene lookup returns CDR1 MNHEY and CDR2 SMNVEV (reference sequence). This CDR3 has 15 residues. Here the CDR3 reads CASSLLGRQGYEQYF. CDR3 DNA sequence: TGTGCCAGCAGTTTATTAGGGAGACAGGGGTACGAGCAGTACTTC.

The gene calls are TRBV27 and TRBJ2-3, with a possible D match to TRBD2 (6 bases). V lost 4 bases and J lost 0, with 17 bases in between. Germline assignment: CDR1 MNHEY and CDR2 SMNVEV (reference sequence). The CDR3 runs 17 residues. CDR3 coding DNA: TGTGCCAGCAGTTCCCTAATTAGCGGTTCTAGCACAGATACGCAGTATTTT. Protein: CASSSLISGSSTDTQYF.